A single sample gave rise to the 27 T cell receptor beta chains below, sequenced in a study of breast tumors, draining lymph nodes, adjacent tissues. The lymph nodes were axillary draining lymph nodes from breast cancer patients. Each CDR3 protein is one row after TCRdb ran MiXCR on the multiplex PCR reads. The sample contains around 300,000 distinct CDR3 sequences, roughly 31% of which appear only once. Sequenced sample: axillary lymph node tissue. The source of these receptors is a female donor with breast cancer. Some clones in this sample may be carry-over from other donors' samples.

Only a few counts were recorded for this clonotype. As DNA, the CDR3 is TGTGCCAGCAGTTACGATAAGCCCTACGAGCAGTACTTC. Encoded protein: CASSYDKPYEQYF. This sequence joins TRBV6-5 and TRBJ2-7; no clear D. This CDR3 spans 13 amino acids. V lost 2 bases, J lost 2 bases, and 7 bases lay in between. The germline V gene encodes CDR1 MNHEY and CDR2 SVGAGI.

This clonotype was detected many times. The chain recombines TRBV15 with TRBJ1-5, with TRBD1 as a possible D gene (5 bases). Germline CDR1 and CDR2: LNHNV and YYDKDF (reference sequence). This CDR3 contains 15 residues. V lost 1 base, J lost 7 bases, and 14 bases lay in between. The CDR3 protein is CATSRGGEGEQPQHF. The CDR3 nucleotides are TGTGCCACCAGCAGAGGAGGGGAGGGAGAGCAGCCCCAGCATTTT.

This clonotype is a singleton in its sample. Here the CDR3 reads CASSSSTGTGGNEQFF. The CDR3 nucleotides read TGTGCCAGCAGCAGTTCTACCGGGACAGGGGGCAATGAGCAGTTCTTC. The chain recombines TRBV7-3 with TRBJ2-1; 11 bases fit TRBD1. The ends lost 5 bases at V and 6 bases at J; junction bases unmatched: 9. The CDR3 is made up of 16 amino acids. Per the germline V gene, CDR1 is SGHTA and CDR2 is FQGTGA.

This clonotype was found many times. This chain joins TRBV29-1 and TRBJ1-2; 11 bases line up with TRBD1. Germline V gene lookup returns CDR1 SQVTM and CDR2 ANQGSEA. J gave up 6 bases and V 5 bases, and 5 bases lay outside the gene matches. The CDR3 sequence is 13 residues long. Here the CDR3 reads CSVPGQGVNGYTF. The CDR3 DNA follows: TGCAGCGTTCCGGGACAGGGGGTGAATGGCTACACCTTC.

This clonotype came up many times. The J gene is TRBJ2-2, the V gene TRBV5-1; a weak D match, TRBD2 (5 bases). This CDR3 spans 14 amino acids. CDR1 is SGHRS and CDR2 is YFSETQ in the germline V gene. The V end lost 4 bases, the J end lost 7 bases, and 14 bases lay between the germline ends. As DNA, the CDR3 is TGCGCCAGCAGCAAACTAGGGTTGATCGGGGAGCTGTTTTTT. It specifies CASSKLGLIGELFF. Drawing the rest from reference TRBV5-1 and TRBJ2-2, the complete variable domain is KAGVTQTPRYLIKTRGQQVTLSCSPISGHRSVSWYQQTPGQGLQFLFEYFSETQRNKGNFPGRFSGRQFSNSRSEMNVSTLELGDSALYLCASSKLGLIGELFFGEGSRLTVL.

This clonotype was counted ten times or more. The chain carries TRBV7-6 and TRBJ2-7; D is perhaps TRBD1 or TRBD2 (5 bases each). V was shortened by 5 bases and J by 6 bases, with 17 bases between the two germline ends. Germline V CDR1 and CDR2: SGHVS, FNYEAQ. This CDR3 is built from 14 residues. Written as DNA, the CDR3 is TGTGCCAGCAGCCGCGAGATAGGGGCGGGCGAGCAGTACTTC. Its protein product is CASSREIGAGEQYF.

This clonotype was seen repeatedly, ten times or more. The genes are TRBV11-1 and TRBJ2-2, with D unclear. V lost 4 bases and J 6 bases, leaving 12 bases between the germline ends. CDR3 length: 14 amino acids. Germline V lookup: CDR1 SGHAT, CDR2 FQDESV (reference sequence). CDR3 sequence reads: CASSSSLGSGELFF. CDR3 DNA sequence: TGTGCCAGCAGCTCCTCCTTAGGATCCGGGGAGCTGTTTTTT. Combining the CDR3 with reference TRBV11-1 and TRBJ2-2 gives the whole variable domain EAEVAQSPRYKITEKSQAVAFWCDPISGHATLYWYRQILGQGPELLVQFQDESVVDDSQLPKDRFSAERLKGVDSTLKIQPAELGDSAMYLCASSSSLGSGELFFGEGSRLTVL.

In regard to this clonotype: The conserved final phenylalanine or tryptophan is absent from the CDR3, which likely points to a read error. The chain is built from TRBV7-9 and TRBJ2-5, with D unresolved. The CDR3 has 14 amino acids. Germline assignment: CDR1 SEHNR and CDR2 FQNEAQ (reference sequence). CDR3 DNA sequence: TGCGCCAGCAGCTTGGTGGGCGAAAAAGAGACCCAGTACCTC. Residues: CASSLVGEKETQYL.

This clonotype occurred many times. This rearrangement joins TRBV7-8 to TRBJ2-1, with TRBD2 identical over 11 bases. J gave up 5 bases and V 5 bases, and 11 bases lay outside the gene matches. The CDR3 consists of 17 residues. Germline V gives CDR1 SGHVS, CDR2 FQNEAQ. The CDR3 sequence: CASSLGDPGLADNEQFF. The CDR3 coding sequence is TGTGCCAGCAGCCTAGGAGATCCGGGACTAGCGGACAATGAGCAGTTCTTC.

A few counts support this clonotype. A much larger clone is a single base away; this may be a read error. The rearrangement joins TRBV20-1 to TRBJ1-2; D gene uncertain. CDR3 length: 13 residues. The germline V gene has CDR1 DFQATT and CDR2 SNEGSKA (reference sequence). CDR3 loop: CSAREAANYAYTF. CDR3 coding DNA: TGCAGTGCTAGAGAGGCAGCTAACTATGCCTACACCTTC.

This clonotype showed up many times. In DNA form, the CDR3 reads TGCGCCAGCAGCTTGGCCCCGGCTCGGTATGGCTACACCTTC. This translates into CASSLAPARYGYTF. This sequence joins TRBV5-1 and TRBJ1-2; no firm D call. Germline CDR1 is SGHRS and CDR2 is YFSETQ. The CDR3 sequence is 14 residues long. V was shortened by 0 bases and J by 5 bases, with 11 bases between the two germline ends.

This clonotype was counted many times. The V and J genes are TRBV11-1 and TRBJ2-3; no clear D gene. V dropped 6 bases and J dropped 1 base, with 11 bases sitting between them. Germline assignment: CDR1 SGHAT and CDR2 FQDESV (reference sequence). This CDR3 is 14 amino acids long. CDR3 sequence (DNA): TGTGCCAGCAGTTTGATGGTGGGCACAGATACGCAGTATTTT. Protein sequence: CASSLMVGTDTQYF.

This clonotype appeared many times. V is TRBV2 and J is TRBJ2-6, with 9 bases aligning to TRBD2. There are 17 residues in the CDR3. Trimming cost V 1 base and J 0 bases; bases outside gene matches: 1. CDR1 is SNHLY and CDR2 is FYNNEI in the germline V gene. CDR3 bases: TGTGCCAGCAGTGAAGGGACTAGCGCCTCTGGGGCCAACGTCCTGACTTTC. Its protein is CASSEGTSASGANVLTF.

The chain carries TRBV24-1 and TRBJ1-5; the match to TRBD1 covers 9 bases. Germline loops: CDR1 KGHDR, CDR2 SFDVKD. The CDR3 spans 16 residues. Losses at the gene ends were 7 bases for V and 3 bases for J; bases not matched to a gene: 9. For the CDR3, the DNA is TGTGCCACCAGCCAGGGACAGGGTATGTACAATCAGCCCCAGCATTTT. Amino acid sequence: CATSQGQGMYNQPQHF.

This sequence joins TRBV19 and TRBJ2-1; D unresolved. The germline CDR1 and CDR2 sequences are LNHDA and SQIVND (reference sequence). The V end was cut by 9 bases, the J end by 0 bases, with 15 bases between. The CDR3 extends over 15 amino acids. The CDR3 region is CASSLRRPSYNEQFF. The CDR3 DNA is TGTGCCAGCAGCCTGCGGAGACCCTCCTACAATGAGCAGTTCTTC.

In its sample, this clonotype was seen once. The rearrangement joins TRBV12-3 or TRBV12-4 to TRBJ1-6; possible D gene TRBD1, 6 bases. Between the trimmed V and J ends, which lost 3 bases and 0 bases, there was a span of 18 bases. The CDR3 runs 19 residues. The CDR3: CASSFGQGPSSSYNSPLHF. The CDR3 DNA follows: TGTGCCAGCAGTTTTGGTCAGGGGCCTTCGAGCTCCTATAATTCACCCCTCCACTTT.

This clonotype was seen at least ten times. This sequence joins TRBV11-3 and TRBJ2-1; 10 bases are shared with TRBD1. The V segment lost 1 base and the J segment 6 bases; nucleotides outside the gene matches: 3. The length of the CDR3 is 15 residues. CDR1 SGHNT and CDR2 YENEEA come from the germline V gene. DNA of the CDR3: TGTGCCAGCAGCTTAGGGACAGGGGGGTTCAATGAGCAGTTCTTC. It is translated as CASSLGTGGFNEQFF. Combining the CDR3 with reference TRBV11-3 and TRBJ2-1 gives the whole variable domain EAGVVQSPRYKIIEKKQPVAFWCNPISGHNTLYWYLQNLGQGPELLIRYENEEAVDDSQLPKDRFSAERLKGVDSTLKIQPAELGDSAVYLCASSLGTGGFNEQFFGPGTRLTVL.

This clonotype was seen ten or more times. V usage is TRBV19 and J usage is TRBJ2-1, with TRBD2 matching 7 bases. There are 16 residues in the CDR3. Germline trimming cut 5 bases from V and 7 bases from J; bases unmatched to any gene: 14. The germline gives CDR1 LNHDA, CDR2 SQIVND (reference sequence). DNA of the CDR3: TGTGCCAGTAGTTCATACGGACTAGTTTCCGGTAATGAGCAGTTCTTC. As protein: CASSSYGLVSGNEQFF.

In the case of this clonotype: An end of the junction does not agree with germline; a read error may underlie this. The V gene is TRBV5-1, the J gene TRBJ2-7; D is perhaps TRBD1 (5 bases). Germline assignment: CDR1 SGHRS and CDR2 YFSETQ. The CDR3 contains 14 residues. The DNA of the CDR3 is TGCGCCAGCAGTTTGGCTCAGGGCCACTACGAGCAGTACTTC. It yields the protein CASSLAQGHYEQYF.

In this sample, this clonotype turned up many times. The J gene is TRBJ2-1, the V gene TRBV29-1; D is unresolved. This CDR3 has 14 residues. V lost 4 bases, J lost 7 bases, and 17 bases lay in between. From germline, CDR1 is SQVTM and CDR2 ANQGSEA. The CDR3 region has the DNA TGCAGCGTTGGGGGTCATCACGAAGCTAATGAGCAGTTCTTC. This sequence encodes CSVGGHHEANEQFF.

About this clonotype itself: A much larger clone sits a single nucleotide away, making a read error possible. The V and J genes are TRBV6-6 and TRBJ2-5, with 7 bases aligning to TRBD2. The V segment lost 0 bases and the J segment 11 bases; nucleotides outside the gene matches: 24. The CDR3 is 19 amino acids. CDR1 MNHNY and CDR2 SVGAGI come from the germline V gene (reference sequence). The CDR3 is CASSYSIRGGRKLDNEQYF. For the CDR3, the DNA is TGTGCCAGCAGTTACTCGATTCGGGGCGGGAGAAAGCTGGACAATGAGCAGTACTTC.

Turning to this clonotype: A read error is possible here, since a much larger clone lies one base away. Since no conserved phenylalanine or tryptophan closes the CDR3, a read error is the likely cause. Because the CDR3's place on the DNA is in doubt, the DNA is left out and the CDR3 is given as listed by TCRdb. The chain links TRBV5-6 to TRBJ1-2. With termini counted, the CDR3 has 12 amino acids. Germline CDR1 and CDR2: SGHDT and YYEEEE. CDR3 amino acids: CASSLLGRPDAL.

The rearrangement uses TRBV5-1 and TRBJ2-1, with D possibly being TRBD1 or TRBD2 (7 bases each). V lost 5 bases and J lost 0, with 18 bases in between. The CDR3 runs 17 residues. Germline loops: CDR1 SGHRS, CDR2 YFSETQ. For the CDR3, the DNA is TGCGCCAGCAGTTACCAACAGGGGAGGGGCTCCTACAATGAGCAGTTCTTC. Its translation is CASSYQQGRGSYNEQFF.

The chain combines TRBV20-1 with TRBJ1-5; the D gene is possibly TRBD1 (5 bases). Germline V gives CDR1 DFQATT, CDR2 SNEGSKA (reference sequence). V was trimmed by 4 bases and J by 1 base, leaving 32 bases between them. The CDR3 length is 21 residues. CDR3 in amino acids: CSANKIWGHPGRSWSNQPQHF. CDR3 coding DNA: TGCAGTGCTAACAAGATCTGGGGCCATCCGGGACGGAGCTGGAGCAATCAGCCCCAGCATTTT.

With respect to this clonotype: This may come from a read error, since a much larger clone is one base off. The V call is TRBV30, the J call TRBJ2-5; D is uncertain. The CDR3 extends over 10 amino acids. CDR1 and CDR2 (germline): GTSNPN, SVGIG (reference sequence). CDR3 in DNA: TGTGCCTGGAGCCAAGAGACCCAGCACTTC. Translation gives CAWSQETQHF.

The chain carries TRBV12-3 or TRBV12-4 and TRBJ1-5, with a tentative D call TRBD1 (5 bases). The V and J ends lost 6 bases and 11 bases respectively, with 17 bases between them. CDR3 length: 13 amino acids. The CDR3 sequence is CASRAGTQETQHF. The CDR3 DNA sequence: TGTGCCAGCAGGGCCGGGACGCAAGAGACCCAGCATTTT.

This clonotype was found many times. DNA of the CDR3: TGTGCCAGCAGCGTAGCGAACAGGGGATACAATGAGCAGTTCTTC. Its translation: CASSVANRGYNEQFF. The chain links TRBV9 to TRBJ2-1; 7 bases agree with TRBD1. The CDR3 has 15 residues. From germline, CDR1 is SGDLS and CDR2 YYNGEE. Trimming at V came to 0 bases and at J to 4 bases, leaving 4 bases not matched to a gene.